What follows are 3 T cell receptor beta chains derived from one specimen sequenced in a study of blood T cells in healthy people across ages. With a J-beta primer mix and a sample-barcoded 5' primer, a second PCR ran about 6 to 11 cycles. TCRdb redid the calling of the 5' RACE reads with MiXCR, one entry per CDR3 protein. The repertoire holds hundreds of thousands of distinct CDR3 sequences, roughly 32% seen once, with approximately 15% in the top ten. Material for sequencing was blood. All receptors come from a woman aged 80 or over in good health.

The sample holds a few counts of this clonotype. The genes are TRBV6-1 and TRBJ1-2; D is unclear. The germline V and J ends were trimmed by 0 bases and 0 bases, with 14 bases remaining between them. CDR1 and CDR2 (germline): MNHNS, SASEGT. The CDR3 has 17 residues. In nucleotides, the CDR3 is TGTGCCAGCAGTGAAGCGCGGCTGAGGCGGACTAACTATGGCTACACCTTC. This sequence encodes CASSEARLRRTNYGYTF.

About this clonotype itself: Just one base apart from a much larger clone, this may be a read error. The CDR3 region is CASSEEEVQGGVHGTDTQYF. As DNA, the CDR3 is TGTGCCAGCAGTGAGGAAGAGGTCCAGGGAGGTGTGCACGGCACAGATACGCAGTATTTT. This sequence joins TRBV2 and TRBJ2-3; tentative D call: TRBD2 (6 bases). The V and J ends lost 3 bases and 1 base respectively, with 26 bases between them. This CDR3 comprises 20 residues. Germline CDR1 reads SNHLY; CDR2 reads FYNNEI.

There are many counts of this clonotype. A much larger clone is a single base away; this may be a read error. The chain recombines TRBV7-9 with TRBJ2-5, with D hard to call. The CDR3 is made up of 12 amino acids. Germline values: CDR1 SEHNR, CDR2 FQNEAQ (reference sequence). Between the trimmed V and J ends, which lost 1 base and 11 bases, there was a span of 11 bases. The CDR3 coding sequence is TGTGCCAGCAGCTTAGGGGCCAGTGAGCAGTACTTC. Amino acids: CASSLGASEQYF.